This TCR beta chain was profiled in a study of CD8 T cells in ankylosing spondylitis. Overall study findings and caveats: Characteristic of ankylosing spondylitis blood, it appeared, was a TCR beta motif comprising about eight highly homologous variants.

TCRdb reprocessed the 5' RACE reads via MiXCR and lists one record per CDR3 protein. Of 500,000 to 650,000 distinct CDR3 sequences listed, approximately 5.3% are singletons. There are many counts of this clonotype. Its cognate antigen is unknown. Trimming took 0 bases from V and 5 from J, leaving 13 bases between them. CDR3 length: 16 amino acids. Germline CDR1 reads LGHNA; CDR2 reads YNFKEQ. This clonotype originated in a male donor with ankylosing spondylitis. The rearrangement joins TRBV4-2 to TRBJ1-4; D not resolved. Sequenced sample: blood, either unsorted or a sorted T cell fraction (not recorded which). CDR3 protein: CASSQDRGRLNEKLFF. The CDR3 bases are TGTGCCAGCAGCCAAGATCGAGGCAGGCTGAATGAAAAACTGTTTTTT.